These 13 T cell receptor beta chains originate from one sample sequenced in a study of CD8+CD57+ T cells in acquired aplastic anemia. According to the study, genomic DNA was the template for TCR beta VDJ and CDR3 profiling. TCRdb ran MiXCR on the reads and lists one entry per CDR3 protein. The sample shows about 220,000 distinct CDR3 sequences, 34% of them seen only once. What was sequenced was sorted CD4+, CD8+, or CD8+CD57+ T cells (not recorded which) from PBMCs. These TCRs come from a human donor in good health, serving as a control.

This clonotype was found many times. In nucleotides, the CDR3 is TGTGCCAGCAGCGTATCGACCGGGGGAGGAAACACCATATATTTT. It translates to CASSVSTGGGNTIYF. V usage is TRBV9 and J usage is TRBJ1-3; D is perhaps TRBD1 (5 bases). The germline V and J ends were trimmed by 1 base and 4 bases, with 12 bases remaining between them. Germline V gene lookup returns CDR1 SGDLS and CDR2 YYNGEE. This CDR3 has 15 amino acids.

There are a few counts of this clonotype. The chain combines TRBV30 with TRBJ2-7; D not certain. The CDR3 spans 14 residues. Germline V CDR1 and CDR2: GTSNPN, SVGIG (reference sequence). The V end was cut by 2 bases, the J end by 0 bases, with 11 bases between. The CDR3 spells CAWSQTLDSYEQYF. CDR3 bases: TGTGCCTGGAGTCAAACGTTGGACTCCTACGAGCAGTACTTC.

This clonotype was observed a handful of times. Being one base from a much bigger clone, this may be a read error. The chain recombines TRBV12-3 or TRBV12-4 with TRBJ2-7, with TRBD2 matching over 7 bases. CDR3 length: 14 residues. The V segment lost 1 base and the J segment 3 bases; nucleotides outside the gene matches: 3. CDR3 in amino acids: CASSLGQRGYEQYF. The DNA of the CDR3 is TGTGCCAGCAGTTTAGGACAGCGGGGCTACGAGCAGTACTTC.

The genes are TRBV2 and TRBJ2-1; 9 bases fit TRBD2. The V gene end was trimmed by 5 bases and the J gene end by 5 bases; junction bases not matched to a gene: 7. The CDR3 spans 15 residues. From germline, CDR1 is SNHLY and CDR2 FYNNEI. CDR3 DNA: TGTGCCAGCAGTAAAAGCGGGAGGATTGACAATGAGCAGTTCTTC. Its protein product is CASSKSGRIDNEQFF.

This clonotype showed up many times. The chain uses TRBV7-9 and TRBJ1-6; TRBD1 might be the D (5 bases). CDR1 SEHNR and CDR2 FQNEAQ come from the germline V gene (reference sequence). The CDR3 loop spans 13 amino acids. Between the trimmed V and J ends, which lost 6 bases and 4 bases, there was a span of 7 bases. CDR3 DNA: TGTGCCAGCAGAAACAGGTATAATTCACCCCTCCACTTT. This sequence encodes CASRNRYNSPLHF.

With regard to this clonotype: The CDR3 end shows no conserved phenylalanine or tryptophan, and so a read error is likely. The DNA is left out, because the CDR3 cannot be placed on it with certainty; the CDR3 is given as TCRdb lists it. The chain carries TRBV5-5 and TRBJ1-6. Per the germline V gene, CDR1 is SGHKS and CDR2 is YYEKEE (reference sequence). The CDR3 has 10 amino acids, counting both end residues. The CDR3: CASSAQVMNS.

The rearrangement uses TRBV30 and TRBJ1-6; TRBD1 agrees at 8 bases. Germline CDR1 is GTSNPN and CDR2 is SVGIG (reference sequence). Trimming at V came to 5 bases and at J to 6 bases, leaving 9 bases not matched to a gene. This CDR3 spans 15 amino acids. The CDR3 region has the DNA TGTGCCTGGGGGGGACAGGTTTATCCTAATTCACCCCTCCACTTT. It translates to CAWGGQVYPNSPLHF.

Details on this clonotype: A single base separates this from a much larger clone, so it may be a read error. The CDR3, as DNA: TGCAGTGCACCTAGGGCAGAATGCACCTATAATTCACCCCTCCACTTT. It translates to CSAPRAECTYNSPLHF. The chain uses TRBV20-1 and TRBJ1-6; D is ambiguous. Germline CDR1 and CDR2: DFQATT and SNEGSKA (reference sequence). The CDR3 is made up of 16 amino acids. Trimming removed 6 bases at V and 2 bases at J, with 17 bases between.

This clonotype was observed many times. The rearrangement joins TRBV9 to TRBJ1-2; tentatively, D is TRBD1 (5 bases). Germline assignment: CDR1 SGDLS and CDR2 YYNGEE. Trimming shortened V by 3 bases and J by 4 bases, and 16 bases separated the two germline ends. The CDR3 covers 15 residues. The CDR3 sequence: CASSGPGRESYGYTF. The CDR3 bases are TGTGCCAGCAGCGGCCCAGGGAGGGAGAGCTATGGCTACACCTTC. Supplemented by reference TRBV9 and TRBJ1-2, the full variable domain reads DSGVTQTPKHLITATGQRVTLRCSPRSGDLSVYWYQQSLDQGLQFLIQYYNGEERAKGNILERFSAQQFPDLHSELNLSSLELGDSALYFCASSGPGRESYGYTFGSGTRLTVV.

Only one count was recorded for this clonotype. The germline gene is not matched at one end of the junction; a read error may be the cause. The V call is TRBV5-1, the J call TRBJ2-7, with TRBD2 as a possible D gene (6 bases). The germline V gene has CDR1 SGHRS and CDR2 YFSETQ. The CDR3 runs to 16 residues. CDR3 sequence (DNA): TGCGCCAGCGGCTTGGTCCAGGGCGGGGTCCTCTGGGAGCAGTACTTC. Encoded protein: CASGLVQGGVLWEQYF.

The chain employs TRBV5-1 and TRBJ1-4; the D gene is possibly TRBD1 (6 bases). The CDR3 has 15 amino acids. CDR1 is SGHRS and CDR2 is YFSETQ in the germline V gene. The ends were cut back, 4 bases at V and 3 bases at J, with 13 bases in the middle. The DNA for the CDR3 is TGCGCCAGCAGCAGATACGCAGGGGCTAATGAAAAACTGTTTTTT. It yields the protein CASSRYAGANEKLFF. The whole variable domain, filled in from reference TRBV5-1 and TRBJ1-4, reads KAGVTQTPRYLIKTRGQQVTLSCSPISGHRSVSWYQQTPGQGLQFLFEYFSETQRNKGNFPGRFSGRQFSNSRSEMNVSTLELGDSALYLCASSRYAGANEKLFFGSGTQLSVL.

The chain carries TRBV12-3 or TRBV12-4 and TRBJ1-2; 8 bases fit TRBD1. The CDR3 runs to 16 residues. After removal of 5 bases from V and 8 bases from J, the junction contained 16 bases not matched to a gene. The CDR3 region has the DNA TGTGCCAGCAGTCATGGCCGCCTGACAGGGGCCCTAGGCTACACCTTC. It is translated as CASSHGRLTGALGYTF.

This chain uses TRBV20-1 with TRBJ2-1; TRBD1 agrees at 11 bases. The germline V gene encodes CDR1 DFQATT and CDR2 SNEGSKA (reference sequence). With 0 bases clipped from V and 6 bases from J, the junction kept 1 base outside the gene matches. There are 14 residues in the CDR3. CDR3 DNA sequence: TGCAGTGCTAGAGAGGGGACAGGGGGCAATGAGCAGTTCTTC. This encodes CSAREGTGGNEQFF.